Shown below are 19 T cell receptor beta chains from a single sample sequenced in a study of control samples from healthy donors and cancer patients. Sequencing used immunoSEQ multiplex PCR; TCRdb keeps in-frame clones, though not all of them. The sample has about 92,000 clones, roughly four fifths seen once. The sample taken for sequencing was blood. The receptor set was obtained from a woman aged 60-75 years in good health.

The chain's CDR3 is CASSLEGLVDEQFF. The CDR3 coding sequence is TGCGCCAGCAGCTTGGAGGGACTAGTTGATGAGCAGTTCTTC. This chain links TRBV5-1 with TRBJ2-1; TRBD2 matches at 8 bases. Trimming at V came to 0 bases and at J to 8 bases, leaving 4 bases not matched to a gene. The CDR3 is made up of 14 amino acids. The germline V gene has CDR1 SGHRS and CDR2 YFSETQ. The whole variable domain, filled in from reference TRBV5-1 and TRBJ2-1, reads KAGVTQTPRYLIKTRGQQVTLSCSPISGHRSVSWYQQTPGQGLQFLFEYFSETQRNKGNFPGRFSGRQFSNSRSEMNVSTLELGDSALYLCASSLEGLVDEQFFGPGTRLTVL.

J is TRBJ2-3 and V is TRBV7-9, with a weak D call TRBD1 (5 bases). Germline V gives CDR1 SEHNR, CDR2 FQNEAQ (reference sequence). This CDR3 has 15 amino acids. Between the trimmed V and J ends, which lost 1 base and 1 base, there was a span of 9 bases. CDR3 protein: CASSLESGRTDTQYF. The CDR3 region has the DNA TGTGCCAGCAGCTTAGAGTCAGGGCGCACAGATACGCAGTATTTT.

The CDR3 is CATSRDAGGKGYTF. CDR3 DNA: TGTGCCACCAGCAGAGATGCCGGGGGGAAGGGCTACACCTTC. The rearrangement links TRBV15 to TRBJ1-2; maybe TRBD1 (5 bases). The CDR3 sequence is 14 residues long. Trimming took off 0 bases at V and 8 bases at J, with 13 bases between the two ends. Per germline, CDR1 LNHNV and CDR2 YYDKDF (reference sequence).

This chain joins TRBV19 and TRBJ1-5; a weak D match, TRBD1 (6 bases). Trimming removed 6 bases from V and 3 bases from J, with 15 bases in between. CDR3 length equals 15 residues. CDR1 and CDR2 (germline): LNHDA, SQIVND (reference sequence). CDR3 region: CASRKDRIDNQPQHF. The CDR3 DNA reads TGTGCCAGTAGGAAGGACAGAATCGACAATCAGCCCCAGCATTTT.

V gene TRBV6-5 combines with J gene TRBJ1-5; D uncertain. The ends were cut back, 0 bases at V and 8 bases at J, with 8 bases in the middle. In germline, CDR1 is MNHEY, CDR2 SVGAGI. The CDR3 extends over 13 amino acids. CDR3 residues: CASSYSQSEPQHF. CDR3 DNA: TGTGCCAGCAGTTACTCCCAAAGTGAGCCCCAGCATTTT.

The rearrangement uses TRBV5-1 and TRBJ1-2; perhaps TRBD1 as D (5 bases). The V end was cut by 0 bases, the J end by 4 bases, with 10 bases between. The germline V gene has CDR1 SGHRS and CDR2 YFSETQ. The CDR3 is 14 amino acids. The CDR3 sequence is CASSLEGPAYGYTF. The CDR3 DNA follows: TGCGCCAGCAGCTTGGAGGGACCCGCCTATGGCTACACCTTC.

As regards this clone: Germline and junction disagree at one end, which may indicate a read error. The chain uses TRBV2 and TRBJ2-7, with TRBD1 identical over 10 bases. This CDR3 contains 15 residues. Germline CDR1 reads SNHLY; CDR2 reads FYNNEI. The CDR3: CASSEGQGASHEQYF. The CDR3 region has the DNA TGTGCCAGCAGTGAAGGACAGGGGGCCTCCCACGAGCAGTACTTC.

The chain combines TRBV5-1 with TRBJ2-1, with 11 bases that match TRBD2. This CDR3 region has 14 residues. CDR1 SGHRS and CDR2 YFSETQ come from the germline V gene. The V segment lost 6 bases and the J segment 5 bases; nucleotides outside the gene matches: 4. The CDR3 protein is CASKGLAADNEQFF. CDR3 in DNA: TGCGCCAGCAAGGGACTAGCGGCTGACAATGAGCAGTTCTTC. The whole variable domain, remainder taken from reference TRBV5-1 and TRBJ2-1, is KAGVTQTPRYLIKTRGQQVTLSCSPISGHRSVSWYQQTPGQGLQFLFEYFSETQRNKGNFPGRFSGRQFSNSRSEMNVSTLELGDSALYLCASKGLAADNEQFFGPGTRLTVL.

This clone has a count of ten or more. V usage is TRBV6-1 and J usage is TRBJ1-5, with D possibly being TRBD1 (6 bases). CDR3 size: 16 residues. In germline, CDR1 is MNHNS, CDR2 SASEGT. Deletions cut 4 bases from V and 1 base from J, with 14 bases between. The CDR3 nucleotides read TGTGCCAGCAGTGGGTCGGGGGGCTTGAGCAATCAGCCCCAGCATTTT. It yields the protein CASSGSGGLSNQPQHF.

The rearrangement uses TRBV28 and TRBJ1-2; D remains ambiguous. The CDR3 has 17 amino acids. Germline assignment: CDR1 MDHEN and CDR2 SYDVKM. Between the trimmed V and J ends, which lost 6 bases and 1 base, there was a span of 21 bases. CDR3 residues: CASRPPEEAAVNYGYTF. Written as DNA, the CDR3 is TGTGCCAGCAGACCGCCCGAGGAGGCAGCTGTTAACTATGGCTACACCTTC.

The V gene is TRBV7-2, the J gene TRBJ2-3; 9 bases fit TRBD2. CDR1 SGHTA and CDR2 FQGNSA come from the germline V gene. This CDR3 region has 15 residues. The J segment lost 2 bases and the V segment lost 3 bases, leaving 3 bases of the junction unmatched. DNA of the CDR3: TGTGCCAGCAGCTTCCGACTAGCGGACACAGATACGCAGTATTTT. Translated, it gives CASSFRLADTDTQYF.

The chain uses TRBV28 and TRBJ2-2; D not resolved. V was cut by 3 bases and J by 4 bases, with 12 bases left in between. Germline-derived CDR1 and CDR2 are MDHEN and SYDVKM. The CDR3 loop spans 15 amino acids. Here the CDR3 DNA reads TGTGCCAGCAGTTTTGCCCGGGCGGCCACCGGGGAGCTGTTTTTT. Its protein product is CASSFARAATGELFF.

This chain uses TRBV5-4 with TRBJ2-7, with 8 positions matching TRBD1. Germline V CDR1 and CDR2: SGHNT, YYREEE (reference sequence). The CDR3 has 13 residues. The V gene end was trimmed by 5 bases and the J gene end by 6 bases; junction bases not matched to a gene: 7. CDR3: CASSDDRGSEQYF. The CDR3, as DNA: TGTGCCAGCAGTGATGACAGGGGAAGCGAGCAGTACTTC.

The chain combines TRBV6-5 with TRBJ1-3; no firm D call. Germline CDR1 MNHEY, CDR2 SVGAGI. Trimming took 6 bases from V and 0 from J, leaving 12 bases between them. The CDR3 runs to 15 residues. Written as DNA, the CDR3 is TGTGCCAGCAGCTTTTCTGGGGTCTCTGGAAACACCATATATTTT. It specifies CASSFSGVSGNTIYF.

The J gene is TRBJ1-3, the V gene TRBV6-1; D gene uncertain. Deletions cut 3 bases from V and 0 bases from J, with 6 bases between. CDR1 MNHNS and CDR2 SASEGT come from the germline V gene. There are 14 residues in the CDR3. The CDR3 DNA follows: TGTGCCAGCAGTGATCGAGTCTCTGGAAACACCATATATTTT. This sequence encodes CASSDRVSGNTIYF.

This chain connects TRBV10-3 to TRBJ1-6; unclear D gene. The CDR3 sequence is 14 residues long. From germline, CDR1 is ENHRY and CDR2 SYGVKD. The V and J ends lost 2 bases and 8 bases respectively, with 10 bases between them. The CDR3 protein is CAISERVLDSPLHF. CDR3 nucleotide sequence: TGTGCCATCAGTGAGCGGGTACTGGATTCACCCCTCCACTTT.

The V call is TRBV7-9, the J call TRBJ2-1; 10 positions match TRBD2. V trimming: 5 bases; J trimming: 7 bases; junction bases outside the gene matches: 14. Germline-derived CDR1 and CDR2 are SEHNR and FQNEAQ (reference sequence). CDR3 length: 17 amino acids. In DNA, the CDR3 is TGTGCCAGCAGCACAACCCTAGCGGGAGTGTCCCGGAATGAGCAGTTCTTC. As protein: CASSTTLAGVSRNEQFF.

The gene calls are TRBV27 and TRBJ1-2; possible D gene TRBD1, 5 bases. The V and J ends lost 10 bases and 6 bases respectively, with 15 bases between them. This CDR3 region has 12 residues. CDR1 and CDR2 (germline): MNHEY, SMNVEV (reference sequence). The CDR3 region has the DNA TGTGCCACCTCCGGGGGGTTACATGGCTACACCTTC. Its protein product is CATSGGLHGYTF.

The rearrangement links TRBV10-3 to TRBJ1-1, with D perhaps TRBD1 (5 bases). Trimming took 7 bases from V and 3 from J, leaving 12 bases between them. This CDR3 is built from 13 residues. Germline V gene sequence: CDR1 ENHRY, CDR2 SYGVKD. The CDR3 DNA follows: TGTGCCATCATGGCGGGGACGGACACTGAAGCTTTCTTT. Amino acids: CAIMAGTDTEAFF.